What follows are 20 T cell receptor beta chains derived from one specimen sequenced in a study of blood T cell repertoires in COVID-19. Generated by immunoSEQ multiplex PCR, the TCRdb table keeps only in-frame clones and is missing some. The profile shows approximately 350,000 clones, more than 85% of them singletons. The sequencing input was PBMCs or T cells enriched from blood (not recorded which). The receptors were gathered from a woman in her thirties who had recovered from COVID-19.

The CDR3 DNA reads TGCGCCAGCAGCTTGGCCGGGCAGGGTGGTAATTCACCCCTCCACTTT. This gives the protein CASSLAGQGGNSPLHF. The V gene is TRBV5-1, the J gene TRBJ1-6; D possibly corresponds to TRBD1 (5 bases). V lost 0 bases and J lost 6, with 13 bases in between. The CDR3 runs to 16 residues. Looked up from germline, CDR1 is SGHRS and CDR2 is YFSETQ.

The CDR3 DNA reads as TGCGCCAGCATCCGGAGACCGGGGGAGAACTATGGCTACACCTTC. Translated: CASIRRPGENYGYTF. The rearrangement joins TRBV5-1 to TRBJ1-2, with a tentative D call TRBD1 (5 bases). Germline CDR1 reads SGHRS; CDR2 reads YFSETQ. The CDR3 runs 15 residues. V was pared by 6 bases and J by 2 bases, with 17 bases between.

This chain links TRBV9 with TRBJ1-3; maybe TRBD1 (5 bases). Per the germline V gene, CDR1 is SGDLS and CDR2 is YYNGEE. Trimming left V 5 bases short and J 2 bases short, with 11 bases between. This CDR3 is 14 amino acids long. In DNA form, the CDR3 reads TGTGCCAGCAGTCCCTCGGGGGCTGGAAACACCATATATTTT. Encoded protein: CASSPSGAGNTIYF.

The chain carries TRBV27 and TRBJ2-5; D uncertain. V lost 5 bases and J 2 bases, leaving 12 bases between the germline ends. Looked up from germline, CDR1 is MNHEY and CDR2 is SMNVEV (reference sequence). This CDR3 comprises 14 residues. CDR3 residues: CASSPRLRQETQYF. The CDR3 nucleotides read TGTGCCAGCAGTCCACGACTGCGACAAGAGACCCAGTACTTC.

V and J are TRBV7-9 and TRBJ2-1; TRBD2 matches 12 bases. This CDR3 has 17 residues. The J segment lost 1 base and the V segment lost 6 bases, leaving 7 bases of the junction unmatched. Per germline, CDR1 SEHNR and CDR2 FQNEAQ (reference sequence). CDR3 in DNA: TGTGCCAGCAGTTCCCTAGGACTAGCGGGATCCTACAATGAGCAGTTCTTC. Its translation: CASSSLGLAGSYNEQFF.

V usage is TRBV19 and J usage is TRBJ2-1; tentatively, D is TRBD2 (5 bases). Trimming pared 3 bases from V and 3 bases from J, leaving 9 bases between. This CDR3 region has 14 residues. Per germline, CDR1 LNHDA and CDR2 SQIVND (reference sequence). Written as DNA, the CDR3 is TGTGCCAGTAGTATGGACTCGAACTACAATGAGCAGTTCTTC. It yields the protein CASSMDSNYNEQFF.

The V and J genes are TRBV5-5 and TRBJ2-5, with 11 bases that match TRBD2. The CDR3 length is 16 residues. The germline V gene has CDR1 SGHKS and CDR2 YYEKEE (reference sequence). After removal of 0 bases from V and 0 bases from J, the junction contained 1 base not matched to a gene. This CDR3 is CASSLGLAGYQETQYF. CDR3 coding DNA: TGTGCCAGCAGCTTGGGACTAGCGGGATACCAAGAGACCCAGTACTTC.

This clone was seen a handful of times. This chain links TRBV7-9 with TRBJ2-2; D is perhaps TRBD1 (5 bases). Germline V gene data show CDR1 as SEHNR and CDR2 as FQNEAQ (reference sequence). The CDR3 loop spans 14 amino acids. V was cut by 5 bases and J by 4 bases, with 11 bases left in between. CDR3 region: CASSQGVSTGELFF. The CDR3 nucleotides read TGTGCCAGCAGCCAGGGTGTTAGCACCGGGGAGCTGTTTTTT. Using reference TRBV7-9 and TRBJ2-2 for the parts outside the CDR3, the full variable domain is DTGVSQNPRHKITKRGQNVTFRCDPISEHNRLYWYRQTLGQGPEFLTYFQNEAQLEKSRLLSDRFSAERPKGSFSTLEIQRTEQGDSAMYLCASSQGVSTGELFFGEGSRLTVL.

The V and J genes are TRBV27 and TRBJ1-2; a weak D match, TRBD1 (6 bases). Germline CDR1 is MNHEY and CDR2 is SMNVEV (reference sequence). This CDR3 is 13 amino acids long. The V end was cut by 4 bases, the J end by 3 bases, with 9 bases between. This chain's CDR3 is CASSSRGYYGYTF. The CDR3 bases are TGTGCCAGCAGTTCCAGGGGCTACTATGGCTACACCTTC.

Written as DNA, the CDR3 is TGTGCCAGCAGTGAGGGTAGCGGGGGGGCAACCTACAATGAGCAGTTCTTC. This encodes CASSEGSGGATYNEQFF. V usage is TRBV6-4 and J usage is TRBJ2-1; 11 bases are shared with TRBD2. The CDR3 has 17 amino acids. Per germline, CDR1 MRHNA and CDR2 SNTAGT. Losses at the gene ends were 3 bases for V and 2 bases for J; bases not matched to a gene: 6.

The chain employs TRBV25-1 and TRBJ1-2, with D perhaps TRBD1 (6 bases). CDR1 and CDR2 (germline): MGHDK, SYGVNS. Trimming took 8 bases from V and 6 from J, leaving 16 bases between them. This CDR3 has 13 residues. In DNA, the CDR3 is TGTGCCAGCGCAGTGTCAGGGGTCGATGGCTACACCTTC. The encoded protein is CASAVSGVDGYTF.

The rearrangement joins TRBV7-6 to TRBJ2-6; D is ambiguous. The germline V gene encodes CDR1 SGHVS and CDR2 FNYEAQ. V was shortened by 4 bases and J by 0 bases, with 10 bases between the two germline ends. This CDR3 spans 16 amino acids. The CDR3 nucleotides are TGTGCCAGCAGCTCCCCGACACCCTCTGGGGCCAACGTCCTGACTTTC. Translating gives CASSSPTPSGANVLTF.

The CDR3: CASSPQGLEQYF. The CDR3 DNA sequence: TGCGCCAGCAGCCCTCAGGGTTTGGAGCAGTACTTC. V gene TRBV5-1 combines with J gene TRBJ2-7; D perhaps matches TRBD1 (5 bases). V was shortened by 4 bases and J by 7 bases, with 12 bases between the two germline ends. CDR1 and CDR2 (germline): SGHRS, YFSETQ. The CDR3 is made up of 12 amino acids.

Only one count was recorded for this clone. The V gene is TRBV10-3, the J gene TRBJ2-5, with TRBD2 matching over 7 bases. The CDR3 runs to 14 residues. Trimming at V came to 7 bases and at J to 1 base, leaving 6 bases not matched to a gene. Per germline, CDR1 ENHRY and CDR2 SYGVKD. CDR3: CAIMSGVFQETQYF. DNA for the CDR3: TGTGCCATCATGAGCGGGGTATTCCAAGAGACCCAGTACTTC.

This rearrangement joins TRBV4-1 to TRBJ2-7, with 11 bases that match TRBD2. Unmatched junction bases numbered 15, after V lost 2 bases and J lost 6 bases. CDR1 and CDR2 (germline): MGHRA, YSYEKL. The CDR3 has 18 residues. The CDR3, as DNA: TGCGCCAGCAGCCAATTCGGTAAGACTAGCGGGGAATTCTCCGAGCAGTACTTC. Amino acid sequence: CASSQFGKTSGEFSEQYF.

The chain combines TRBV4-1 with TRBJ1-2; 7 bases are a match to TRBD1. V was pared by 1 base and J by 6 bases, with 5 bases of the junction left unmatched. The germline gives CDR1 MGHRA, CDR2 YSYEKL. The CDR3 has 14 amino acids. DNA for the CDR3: TGCGCCAGCAGCCAAGTGGTAGGGGGCCATGGCTACACCTTC. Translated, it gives CASSQVVGGHGYTF.

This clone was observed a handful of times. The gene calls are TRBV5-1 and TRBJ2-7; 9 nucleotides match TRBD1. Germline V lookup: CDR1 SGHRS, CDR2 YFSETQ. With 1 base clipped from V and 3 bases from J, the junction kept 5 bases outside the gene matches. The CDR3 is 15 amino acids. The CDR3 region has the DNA TGCGCCAGCAGCTTGTGGGGGACAGGGAACTACGAGCAGTACTTC. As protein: CASSLWGTGNYEQYF.

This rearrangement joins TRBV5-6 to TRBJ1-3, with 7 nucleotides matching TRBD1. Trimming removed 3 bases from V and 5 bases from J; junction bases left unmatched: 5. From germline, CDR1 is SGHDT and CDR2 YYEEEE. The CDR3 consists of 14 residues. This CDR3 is CASSSRQGRNTIYF. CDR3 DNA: TGTGCCAGCAGCTCTAGACAGGGTAGAAACACCATATATTTT.

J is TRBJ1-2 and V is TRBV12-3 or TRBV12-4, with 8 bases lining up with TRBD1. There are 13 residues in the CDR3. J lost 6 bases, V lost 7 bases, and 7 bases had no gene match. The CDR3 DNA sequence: TGTGCCAGCAAGTTGGGCAGGGGGCATGGCTACACCTTC. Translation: CASKLGRGHGYTF.

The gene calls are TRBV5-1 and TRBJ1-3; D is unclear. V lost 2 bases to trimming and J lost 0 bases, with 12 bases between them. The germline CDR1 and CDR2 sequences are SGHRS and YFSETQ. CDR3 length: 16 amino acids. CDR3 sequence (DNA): TGCGCCAGCAGCTTAGGCTCTGGGAGCTCTGGAAACACCATATATTTT. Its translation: CASSLGSGSSGNTIYF. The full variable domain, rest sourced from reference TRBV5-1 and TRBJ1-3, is KAGVTQTPRYLIKTRGQQVTLSCSPISGHRSVSWYQQTPGQGLQFLFEYFSETQRNKGNFPGRFSGRQFSNSRSEMNVSTLELGDSALYLCASSLGSGSSGNTIYFGEGSWLTVV.